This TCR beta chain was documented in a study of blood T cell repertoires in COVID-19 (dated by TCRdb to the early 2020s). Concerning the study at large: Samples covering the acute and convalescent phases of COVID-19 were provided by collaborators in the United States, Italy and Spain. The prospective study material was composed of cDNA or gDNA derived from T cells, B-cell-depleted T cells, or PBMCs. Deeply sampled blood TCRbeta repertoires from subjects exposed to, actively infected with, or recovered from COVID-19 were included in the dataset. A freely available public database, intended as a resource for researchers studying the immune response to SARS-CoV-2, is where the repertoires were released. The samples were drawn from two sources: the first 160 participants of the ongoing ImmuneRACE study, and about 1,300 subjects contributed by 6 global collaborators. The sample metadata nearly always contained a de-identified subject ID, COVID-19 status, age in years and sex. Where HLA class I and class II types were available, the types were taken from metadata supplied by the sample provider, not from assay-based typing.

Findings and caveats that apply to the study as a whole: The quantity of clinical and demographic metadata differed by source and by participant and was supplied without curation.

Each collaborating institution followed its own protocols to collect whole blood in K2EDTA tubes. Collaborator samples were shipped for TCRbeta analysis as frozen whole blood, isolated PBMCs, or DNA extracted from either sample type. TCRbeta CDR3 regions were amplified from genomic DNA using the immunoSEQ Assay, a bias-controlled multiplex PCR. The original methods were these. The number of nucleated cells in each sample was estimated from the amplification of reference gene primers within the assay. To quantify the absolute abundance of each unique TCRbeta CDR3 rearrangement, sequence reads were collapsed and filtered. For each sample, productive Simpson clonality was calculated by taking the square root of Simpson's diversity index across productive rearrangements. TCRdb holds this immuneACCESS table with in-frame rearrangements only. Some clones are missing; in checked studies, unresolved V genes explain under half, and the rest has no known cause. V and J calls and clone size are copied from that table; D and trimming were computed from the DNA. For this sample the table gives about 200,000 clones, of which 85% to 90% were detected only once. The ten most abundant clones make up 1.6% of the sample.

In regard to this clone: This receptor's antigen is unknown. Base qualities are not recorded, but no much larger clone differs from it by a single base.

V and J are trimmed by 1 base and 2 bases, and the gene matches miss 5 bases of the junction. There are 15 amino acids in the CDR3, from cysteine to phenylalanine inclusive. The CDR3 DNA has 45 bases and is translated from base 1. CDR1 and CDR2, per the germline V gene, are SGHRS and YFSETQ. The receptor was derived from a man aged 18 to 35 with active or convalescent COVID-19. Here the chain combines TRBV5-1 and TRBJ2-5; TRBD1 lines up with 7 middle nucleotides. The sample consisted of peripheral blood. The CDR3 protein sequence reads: CASSLNNRGQETQYF. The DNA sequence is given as TGCGCCAGCAGCTTGAACAACAGGGGACAAGAGACCCAGTACTTC.